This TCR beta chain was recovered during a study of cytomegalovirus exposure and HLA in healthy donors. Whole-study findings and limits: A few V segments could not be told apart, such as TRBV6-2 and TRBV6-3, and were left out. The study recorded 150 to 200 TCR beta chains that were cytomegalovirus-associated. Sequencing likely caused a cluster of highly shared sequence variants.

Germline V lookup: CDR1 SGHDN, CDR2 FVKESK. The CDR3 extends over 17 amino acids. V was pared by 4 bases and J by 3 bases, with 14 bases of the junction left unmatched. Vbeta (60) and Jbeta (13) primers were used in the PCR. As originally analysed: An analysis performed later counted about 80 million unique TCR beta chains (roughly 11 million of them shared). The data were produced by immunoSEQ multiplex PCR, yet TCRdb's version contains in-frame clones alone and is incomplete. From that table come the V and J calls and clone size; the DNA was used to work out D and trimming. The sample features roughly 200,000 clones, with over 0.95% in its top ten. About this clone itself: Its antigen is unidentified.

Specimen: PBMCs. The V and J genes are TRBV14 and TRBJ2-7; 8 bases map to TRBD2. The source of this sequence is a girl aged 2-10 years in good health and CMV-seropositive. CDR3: CASSPTPEASGFYEQYF. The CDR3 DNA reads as TGTGCCAGCAGCCCGACACCAGAGGCTAGCGGGTTCTACGAGCAGTACTTC.